This T cell receptor beta chain was recorded in a study of blood T cell repertoires in COVID-19. In the study overall: Researchers got acute and convalescent COVID-19 samples from the United States, Italy and Spain. PBMCs, B-cell-depleted T cells, or T cells were the source of the cDNA or gDNA that made up the material.

CDR3 size: 14 residues. V was cut by 4 bases and J by 3 bases, with 13 bases left in between. From germline, CDR1 is MDHEN and CDR2 SYDVKM. As handled by the study authors: How many nucleated cells were present was estimated from reference gene primer amplification. Clones were sequenced by immunoSEQ multiplex PCR, and TCRdb holds only the in-frame ones, with some missing. D and trimming come from the DNA, and the V and J calls and clone size come from that table. The sample contains some 260,000 clones, 70% to 90% of which appear only once. The sequence came from a man of 80 years or more with acute or convalescent COVID-19. The chain joins TRBV28 to TRBJ2-7; weak D call: TRBD1 (6 bases). The sequenced sample consisted of peripheral blood. The CDR3 DNA sequence: TGTGCCAGCAGTTCCTTGACAGGCAACTACGAGCAGTACTTC. Encoded protein: CASSSLTGNYEQYF. Full variable domain (outside the CDR3, taken from reference TRBV28 and TRBJ2-7): DVKVTQSSRYLVKRTGEKVFLECVQDMDHENMFWYRQDPGLGLRLIYFSYDVKMKEKGDIPEGYSVSREKKERFSLILESASTNQTSMYLCASSSLTGNYEQYFGPGTRLTVT.